A single sample is the source of the 7 T cell receptor beta chains below, sequenced in a study of T cells in Graves' hyperthyroidism and ophthalmopathy. TCR beta CDR3 sequences were amplified from RNA transcripts. HTBI primers were employed in a first-round RT-PCR of the TCR CDR3. TCRdb fed the multiplex PCR reads into MiXCR, producing one record per CDR3 protein. The sample yields hundreds of thousands of distinct CDR3 sequences, roughly 14% seen once. Sequences were obtained from blood. All receptors come from a woman in her fifties or sixties with Graves' ophthalmopathy.

The chain links TRBV7-2 to TRBJ2-5; D not certain. The V and J ends lost 4 bases and 4 bases respectively, with 7 bases between them. The CDR3 covers 12 residues. CDR1 is SGHTA and CDR2 is FQGNSA in the germline V gene. The CDR3 region has the DNA TGTGCCAGCAGCTCCGACACAGAGACCCAGTACTTC. This codes for CASSSDTETQYF.

This clonotype was counted many times. J is TRBJ1-1 and V is TRBV20-1, with D perhaps TRBD1 (5 bases). The CDR3 extends over 13 amino acids. Deletions cut 6 bases from V and 7 bases from J, with 18 bases between. Per germline, CDR1 DFQATT and CDR2 SNEGSKA (reference sequence). In nucleotides, the CDR3 is TGCAGTGCAAGCCTGGGGGGGATCGTTGAAGCTTTCTTT. Translating gives CSASLGGIVEAFF.

In this sample, this clonotype turned up many times. The rearrangement links TRBV5-5 to TRBJ2-7, with 8 bases fitting TRBD1. Germline loops: CDR1 SGHKS, CDR2 YYEKEE (reference sequence). The CDR3 has 18 residues. V gave up 2 bases and J gave up 2 bases; unmatched junction bases: 15. The CDR3 here is CASSLPRGRRDRTYEQYF. The CDR3 nucleotides are TGTGCCAGCAGCTTACCCAGGGGGCGGCGGGACCGGACCTACGAGCAGTACTTC.

The V and J genes are TRBV6-1 and TRBJ2-2; TRBD2 matches 8 bases. Per the germline V gene, CDR1 is MNHNS and CDR2 is SASEGT. The J segment lost 5 bases and the V segment lost 7 bases, leaving 6 bases of the junction unmatched. The length of the CDR3 is 14 residues. CDR3 bases: TGTGCCAGCAAAGGGACTAGAGGTACCGGGGAGCTGTTTTTT. Residues: CASKGTRGTGELFF.

This clonotype has just a few counts. This chain links TRBV20-1 with TRBJ2-7; D tentatively reads TRBD1 or TRBD2 (7 bases each). V was cut by 0 bases and J by 3 bases, with 15 bases left in between. Germline V CDR1 and CDR2: DFQATT, SNEGSKA (reference sequence). This CDR3 comprises 15 residues. CDR3 DNA: TGCAGTGCTAGAGATCCCAGGGGGGGCCACTACGAGCAGTACTTC. It is translated as CSARDPRGGHYEQYF.

The chain employs TRBV20-1 and TRBJ2-7; TRBD1 agrees at 10 bases. The V gene's germline CDR1 is DFQATT and CDR2 SNEGSKA (reference sequence). With V trimmed by 6 bases and J by 3 bases, 5 bases remained unmatched. There are 13 residues in the CDR3. The CDR3 reads CSAGRTGGYEQYF. CDR3 coding DNA: TGCAGTGCCGGCAGGACAGGGGGCTACGAGCAGTACTTC.

This clonotype was counted ten times or more. The chain uses TRBV27 and TRBJ2-3; TRBD1 might be the D (5 bases). V was clipped by 2 bases and J by 0 bases, with 12 bases between them. The CDR3 consists of 16 residues. Germline assignment: CDR1 MNHEY and CDR2 SMNVEV (reference sequence). As DNA, the CDR3 is TGTGCCAGCAGTTTACCTTCCAGGGTTAGCACAGATACGCAGTATTTT. Translating it yields CASSLPSRVSTDTQYF.